The 8 T cell receptor beta chains below all came from one sample that was sequenced in a study of response to subunit inactivated influenza vaccine. TCRdb re-called the RT-PCR reads through MiXCR, storing one row per CDR3 protein. The table records around 180,000 distinct CDR3 sequences, about 9% of them present only once. The sequences come from non-naive T cells sorted from PBMCs, collected on the day of vaccination. The receptors stem from a man aged 45-65 years who received an inactivated influenza vaccine.

In this sample, this clonotype turned up many times. V is TRBV12-3 or TRBV12-4 and J is TRBJ2-7, with TRBD1 matching 7 bases. The J segment lost 2 bases and the V segment lost 5 bases, leaving 3 bases of the junction unmatched. The CDR3 extends over 13 amino acids. CDR3 nucleotides: TGTGCCAGCAGTCGGGACAGCACCTACGAGCAGTACTTC. It yields the protein CASSRDSTYEQYF.

This clonotype turned up a few times. The chain combines TRBV20-1 with TRBJ1-5, with 7 bases lining up with TRBD1. CDR3 length equals 19 residues. Losses at the gene ends were 0 bases for V and 1 base for J; bases not matched to a gene: 15. Germline values: CDR1 DFQATT, CDR2 SNEGSKA (reference sequence). The CDR3 DNA follows: TGCAGTGCTAGAGATGGAAGGGGGCGGTGGGGTAAGAGCAATCAGCCCCAGCATTTT. Translating it yields CSARDGRGRWGKSNQPQHF.

The chain links TRBV28 to TRBJ2-1; D might be TRBD2 (6 bases). The CDR3 is 18 residues long. Between the trimmed V and J ends, which lost 3 bases and 0 bases, there was a span of 18 bases. Germline-derived CDR1 and CDR2 are MDHEN and SYDVKM. Here the CDR3 DNA reads TGTGCCAGCAGTTTTTCACTCGGCGCGGGACCCTCCTACAATGAGCAGTTCTTC. Translation gives CASSFSLGAGPSYNEQFF.

The chain links TRBV15 to TRBJ2-5; 12 nucleotides agree with TRBD2. Germline assignment: CDR1 LNHNV and CDR2 YYDKDF (reference sequence). The trim removed 4 bases at V and 2 bases at J, leaving 29 bases unmatched. The CDR3 has 24 amino acids. The CDR3 bases are TGTGCCACCAGCACCGGGACAGCTTGGACTAGCGGGACGATCCCCTTGGCCACTCAAGAGACCCAGTACTTC. Its translation: CATSTGTAWTSGTIPLATQETQYF.

As regards this clonotype: A much larger clone differs by one base, so this may be a read error. The chain is built from TRBV28 and TRBJ1-6, with TRBD1 identical over 9 bases. The CDR3 length is 14 residues. With V trimmed by 7 bases and J by 9 bases, 7 bases remained unmatched. Germline-derived CDR1 and CDR2 are MDHEN and SYDVKM. The CDR3 bases are TGTGCCAGCACTCTGGGACAGGGAAGTTCACCCCTCCACTTT. It yields the protein CASTLGQGSSPLHF.

This clonotype has more than one count but fewer than ten. The V gene is TRBV4-2, the J gene TRBJ2-2; the D is unclear. Trimming removed 4 bases from V and 1 base from J, with 13 bases in between. Germline loops: CDR1 LGHNA, CDR2 YNFKEQ. This CDR3 has 16 amino acids. The CDR3 loop reads CASSLHRARNTGELFF. CDR3 DNA: TGTGCCAGCAGCCTTCATCGAGCCAGGAACACCGGGGAGCTGTTTTTT.

This clonotype has at least ten counts. The chain recombines TRBV12-3 or TRBV12-4 with TRBJ1-1; D remains ambiguous. Trimming took 6 bases from V and 6 from J, leaving 8 bases between them. This CDR3 region has 11 residues. This CDR3 reads CASSSDSEAFF. The CDR3 DNA follows: TGTGCCAGCAGCTCTGATTCTGAAGCTTTCTTT.

This clonotype occurred many times. The chain carries TRBV6-1 and TRBJ2-7, with 12 positions matching TRBD2. The CDR3 spans 15 residues. V dropped 6 bases and J dropped 2; count of bases not matched to a gene: 5. CDR1 MNHNS and CDR2 SASEGT come from the germline V gene. The CDR3 sequence is CASSRLAGETYEQYF. CDR3 sequence (DNA): TGTGCCAGCAGCCGACTAGCGGGAGAAACCTACGAGCAGTACTTC.